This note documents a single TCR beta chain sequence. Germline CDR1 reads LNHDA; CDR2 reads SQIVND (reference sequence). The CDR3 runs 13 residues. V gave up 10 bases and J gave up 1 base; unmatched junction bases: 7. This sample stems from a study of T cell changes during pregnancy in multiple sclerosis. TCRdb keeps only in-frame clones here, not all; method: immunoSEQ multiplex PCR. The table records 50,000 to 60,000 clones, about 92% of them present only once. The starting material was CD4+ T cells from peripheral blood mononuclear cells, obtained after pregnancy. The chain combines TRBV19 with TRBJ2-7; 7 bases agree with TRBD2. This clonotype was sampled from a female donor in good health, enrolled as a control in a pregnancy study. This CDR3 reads CATGTNPSYEQYF. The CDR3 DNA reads TGTGCCACCGGGACTAATCCATCCTACGAGCAGTACTTC.